These 14 T cell receptor beta chains were all obtained from the same sample, sequenced in a study of regulatory T cells in long-lasting Graves disease. Time point specified: newly diagnosed GD, antithyroid drugs for less than 3 months. RNA extracted from PBMCs served as the sequencing template. TCR beta libraries were built with iRepertoire HTBI primers and Arm-PCR of CDR3 regions. TCRdb independently ran MiXCR on the multiplex PCR reads; one entry per CDR3 protein. Among around 500,000 distinct CDR3 sequences, 13% were seen once, and the ten largest hold 8.5% to 10%. In addition, the sample was reused for a study of T cells in Graves' hyperthyroidism and ophthalmopathy.

This specimen consisted of peripheral blood mononuclear cells (PBMCs), obtained at new diagnosis, from a patient treated with antithyroid drugs. These receptors were taken from a young man with Graves disease.

The rearrangement uses TRBV3-1 and TRBJ2-3; weak D call: TRBD2 (5 bases). Trimming cost V 0 bases and J 2 bases, with 15 bases left between them. This CDR3 region has 17 residues. Germline CDR1 LGHDT, CDR2 YNNKEL (reference sequence). This CDR3 reads CASSQELILAATDTQYF. The CDR3 nucleotides read TGTGCCAGCAGCCAAGAATTAATCCTAGCTGCCACAGATACGCAGTATTTT.

This chain uses TRBV5-1 with TRBJ2-5; a weak D match, TRBD1 (5 bases). CDR3 size: 12 residues. Trimming pared 7 bases from V and 3 bases from J, leaving 10 bases between. From germline, CDR1 is SGHRS and CDR2 YFSETQ. The CDR3 is CASRTGEETQYF. The CDR3 region has the DNA TGCGCCAGCCGCACAGGAGAAGAGACCCAGTACTTC.

This clonotype was recorded at least ten times. The rearrangement links TRBV7-2 to TRBJ2-3, with D possibly being TRBD2 (6 bases). Germline CDR1 and CDR2: SGHTA and FQGNSA. V was shortened by 2 bases and J by 1 base, with 22 bases between the two germline ends. The CDR3 spans 19 residues. CDR3 amino acids: CASSLRAGYGRDRTDTQYF. The CDR3 DNA reads as TGTGCCAGCAGCTTAAGGGCAGGGTATGGGCGGGATCGCACAGATACGCAGTATTTT.

This rearrangement joins TRBV6-4 to TRBJ2-3; D perhaps matches TRBD1 (5 bases). The V and J ends lost 6 bases and 2 bases respectively, with 9 bases between them. CDR1 and CDR2 (germline): MRHNA, SNTAGT. The CDR3 length is 13 residues. The DNA for the CDR3 is TGTGCCAGCAGCGAAGGGGTCACAGATACGCAGTATTTT. Its protein is CASSEGVTDTQYF.

The chain combines TRBV3-1 with TRBJ1-1, with D possibly TRBD1 on 6 matching bases. The V and J ends lost 2 bases and 5 bases respectively, with 9 bases between them. CDR1 is LGHDT, CDR2 YNNKEL, per germline (reference sequence). The CDR3 covers 13 residues. CDR3 in DNA: TGTGCCAGCAGCCAACAAGGGGGGACTGAAGCTTTCTTT. Protein: CASSQQGGTEAFF.

The chain employs TRBV5-4 and TRBJ2-3, with TRBD2 matching 13 bases. Trimming removed 4 bases from V and 5 bases from J; junction bases left unmatched: 7. The germline gives CDR1 SGHNT, CDR2 YYREEE (reference sequence). This CDR3 spans 16 amino acids. CDR3 bases: TGTGCCAGCAGCCTAGGACTAGCGGGAGTTATAGATACGCAGTATTTT. Its translation: CASSLGLAGVIDTQYF.

This clonotype was recorded at least ten times. V and J are TRBV12-3 or TRBV12-4 and TRBJ1-4; D gene ambiguous. CDR3 size: 14 residues. Trimming cost V 2 bases and J 8 bases, with 12 bases left between them. The CDR3 region has the DNA TGTGCCAGCAGTTTAAAAGGAGGGAAGGAAAAACTGTTTTTT. Translated: CASSLKGGKEKLFF.

This clonotype was detected only a few times. CDR3 DNA sequence: TGTGCCAGCAGCTCGGGACAGCTCTTGGAGCAGTACTTC. It specifies CASSSGQLLEQYF. This chain uses TRBV5-6 with TRBJ2-7, with TRBD1 matching over 7 bases. The CDR3 loop spans 13 amino acids. Germline V gene data show CDR1 as SGHDT and CDR2 as YYEEEE. Unmatched junction bases numbered 7, after V lost 3 bases and J lost 7 bases.

This clonotype has ten or more counts. CDR3 coding DNA: TGTGCCAGCAGCTTCAAAGTAGATACGCAGTATTTT. Protein product: CASSFKVDTQYF. The chain has TRBV11-2 and TRBJ2-3; D gene ambiguous. The CDR3 covers 12 residues. Germline CDR1 SGHAT, CDR2 FQNNGV. V was clipped by 3 bases and J by 5 bases, with 6 bases between them.

This clonotype was observed many times. This chain uses TRBV28 with TRBJ2-5; 7 bases agree with TRBD1. From germline, CDR1 is MDHEN and CDR2 SYDVKM. Trimming removed 2 bases from V and 1 base from J; junction bases left unmatched: 7. The CDR3 runs 16 residues. The CDR3 sequence is CASSLVLGQFQETQYF. The CDR3 DNA follows: TGTGCCAGCAGTTTAGTTTTGGGACAGTTCCAAGAGACCCAGTACTTC.

This clonotype was seen at least ten times. This sequence joins TRBV3-1 and TRBJ2-7; perhaps TRBD1 as D (5 bases). CDR1 LGHDT and CDR2 YNNKEL come from the germline V gene (reference sequence). The ends were cut back, 8 bases at V and 3 bases at J, with 17 bases in the middle. The CDR3 is made up of 14 amino acids. The CDR3 protein is CASANGHKGYEQYF. CDR3 nucleotides: TGTGCCAGCGCCAACGGACATAAGGGCTACGAGCAGTACTTC.

This clonotype appeared many times. The chain joins TRBV14 to TRBJ2-3; no clear D. Germline CDR1 SGHDN, CDR2 FVKESK. The V end was cut by 9 bases, the J end by 2 bases, with 15 bases between. This CDR3 region has 14 residues. The CDR3 sequence: CASKLRSPTDTQYF. CDR3 coding DNA: TGTGCCAGTAAACTACGGTCCCCCACAGATACGCAGTATTTT.

This clonotype was counted many times. The chain couples TRBV20-1 to TRBJ1-1; the D gene is possibly TRBD1 (5 bases). V shed 2 bases and J shed 6 bases, with 13 bases lying between them. Germline-derived CDR1 and CDR2 are DFQATT and SNEGSKA (reference sequence). The CDR3 has 13 residues. The CDR3 DNA reads TGCAGTGCTAGACAGGGTACCGGGGCTGAAGCTTTCTTT. Its translation: CSARQGTGAEAFF.

CDR3 loop: CASSLEASGGTYQETQYF. DNA for the CDR3: TGTGCCAGCAGTTTGGAAGCATCAGGGGGAACCTACCAAGAGACCCAGTACTTC. This sequence joins TRBV27 and TRBJ2-5; 7 nucleotides agree with TRBD1. The trim removed 3 bases at V and 0 bases at J, leaving 13 bases unmatched. The germline CDR1 and CDR2 sequences are MNHEY and SMNVEV (reference sequence). The CDR3 is 18 residues long.